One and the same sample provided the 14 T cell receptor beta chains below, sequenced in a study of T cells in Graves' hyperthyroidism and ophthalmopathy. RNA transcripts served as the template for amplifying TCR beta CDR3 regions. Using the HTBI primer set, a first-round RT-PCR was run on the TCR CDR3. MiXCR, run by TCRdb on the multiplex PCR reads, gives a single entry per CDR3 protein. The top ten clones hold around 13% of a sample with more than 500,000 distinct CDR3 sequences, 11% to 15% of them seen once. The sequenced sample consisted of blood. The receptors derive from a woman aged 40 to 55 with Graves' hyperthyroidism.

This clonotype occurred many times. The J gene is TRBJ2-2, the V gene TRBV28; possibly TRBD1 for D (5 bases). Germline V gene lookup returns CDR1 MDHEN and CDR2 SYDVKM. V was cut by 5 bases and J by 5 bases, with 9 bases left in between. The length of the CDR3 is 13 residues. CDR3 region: CASSRQRTGELFF. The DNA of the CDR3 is TGTGCCAGCAGTCGACAGAGGACCGGGGAGCTGTTTTTT.

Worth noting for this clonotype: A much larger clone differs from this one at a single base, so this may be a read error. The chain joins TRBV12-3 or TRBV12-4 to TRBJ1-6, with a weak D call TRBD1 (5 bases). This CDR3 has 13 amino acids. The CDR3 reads CASRDGGVAPFHF. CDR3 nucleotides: TGTGCCAGCAGAGACGGGGGGGTAGCACCCTTCCACTTT.

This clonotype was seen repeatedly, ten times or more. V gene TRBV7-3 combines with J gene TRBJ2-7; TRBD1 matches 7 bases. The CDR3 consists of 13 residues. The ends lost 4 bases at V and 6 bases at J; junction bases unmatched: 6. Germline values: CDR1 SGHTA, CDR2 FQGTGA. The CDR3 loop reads CASSSRTGGEQYF. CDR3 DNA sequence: TGTGCCAGCAGCTCCCGGACAGGCGGCGAGCAGTACTTC.

CDR3 protein: CASSLAQGGDTEAFF. As DNA, the CDR3 is TGTGCCAGCAGCTTAGCCCAGGGAGGAGACACTGAAGCTTTCTTT. The chain is built from TRBV7-9 and TRBJ1-1; a possible D gene is TRBD1 (5 bases). This CDR3 spans 15 amino acids. The V gene lost 0 bases and the J gene lost 3 bases, with 11 bases spanning the gap. Germline V lookup: CDR1 SEHNR, CDR2 FQNEAQ (reference sequence). The complete variable domain, with remaining parts taken from reference TRBV7-9 and TRBJ1-1, reads DTGVSQNPRHKITKRGQNVTFRCDPISEHNRLYWYRQTLGQGPEFLTYFQNEAQLEKSRLLSDRFSAERPKGSFSTLEIQRTEQGDSAMYLCASSLAQGGDTEAFFGQGTRLTVV.

CDR3 in DNA: TGTGCCAGCAGCATAGGGACGGACAATGAGCAGTTCTTC. Amino acid sequence: CASSIGTDNEQFF. The rearrangement uses TRBV7-6 and TRBJ2-1; perhaps D is TRBD1 or TRBD2 (5 bases each). Per germline, CDR1 SGHVS and CDR2 FNYEAQ. The CDR3 sequence is 13 residues long. V lost 5 bases and J 5 bases, leaving 10 bases between the germline ends. Full variable domain (remainder filled in from reference TRBV7-6 and TRBJ2-1): GAGVSQSPRYKVTKRGQDVALRCDPISGHVSLYWYRQALGQGPEFLTYFNYEAQQDKSGLPNDRFSAERPEGSISTLTIQRTEQRDSAMYRCASSIGTDNEQFFGPGTRLTVL.

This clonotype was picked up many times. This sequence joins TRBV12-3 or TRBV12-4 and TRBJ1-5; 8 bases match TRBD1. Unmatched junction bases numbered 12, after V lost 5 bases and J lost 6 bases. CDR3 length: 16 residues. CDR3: CASSEIRGQGSQPQHF. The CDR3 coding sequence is TGTGCCAGCAGTGAGATCCGTGGACAGGGTTCTCAGCCCCAGCATTTT.

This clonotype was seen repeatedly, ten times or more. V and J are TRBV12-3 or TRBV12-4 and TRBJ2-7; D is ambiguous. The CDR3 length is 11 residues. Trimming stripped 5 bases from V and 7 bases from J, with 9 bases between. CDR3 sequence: CASSQRWEQYF. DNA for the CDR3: TGTGCCAGCAGTCAGAGGTGGGAGCAGTACTTC.

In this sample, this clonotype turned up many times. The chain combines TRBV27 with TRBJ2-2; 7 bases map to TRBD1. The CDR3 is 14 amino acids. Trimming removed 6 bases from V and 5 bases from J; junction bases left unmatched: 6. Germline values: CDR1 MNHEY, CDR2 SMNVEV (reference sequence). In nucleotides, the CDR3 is TGTGCCAGCAGATGGCAGGGGGAAACCGGGGAGCTGTTTTTT. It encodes CASRWQGETGELFF.

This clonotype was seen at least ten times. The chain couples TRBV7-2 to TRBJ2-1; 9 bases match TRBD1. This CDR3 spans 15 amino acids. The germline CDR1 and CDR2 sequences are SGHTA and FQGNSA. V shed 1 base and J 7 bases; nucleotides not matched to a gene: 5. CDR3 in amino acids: CASSLDRGQFNEQFF. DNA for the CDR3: TGTGCCAGCAGCTTAGACAGGGGGCAATTTAATGAGCAGTTCTTC.

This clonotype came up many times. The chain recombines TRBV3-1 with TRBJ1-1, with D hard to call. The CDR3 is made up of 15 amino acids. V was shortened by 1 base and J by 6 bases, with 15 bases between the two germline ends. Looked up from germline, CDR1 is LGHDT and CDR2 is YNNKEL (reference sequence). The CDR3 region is CASSQAGGPGSEAFF. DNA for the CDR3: TGTGCCAGCAGCCAAGCGGGAGGTCCAGGTTCTGAAGCTTTCTTT. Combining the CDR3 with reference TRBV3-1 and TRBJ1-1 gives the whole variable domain DTAVSQTPKYLVTQMGNDKSIKCEQNLGHDTMYWYKQDSKKFLKIMFSYNNKELIINETVPNRFSPKSPDKAHLNLHINSLELGDSAVYFCASSQAGGPGSEAFFGQGTRLTVV.

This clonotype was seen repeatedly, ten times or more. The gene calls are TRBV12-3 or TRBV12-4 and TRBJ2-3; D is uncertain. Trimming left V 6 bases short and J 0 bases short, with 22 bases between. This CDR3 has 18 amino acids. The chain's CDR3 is CASSPRAWERRSTDTQYF. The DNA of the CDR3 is TGTGCCAGCAGCCCCCGGGCCTGGGAACGTCGTAGCACAGATACGCAGTATTTT.

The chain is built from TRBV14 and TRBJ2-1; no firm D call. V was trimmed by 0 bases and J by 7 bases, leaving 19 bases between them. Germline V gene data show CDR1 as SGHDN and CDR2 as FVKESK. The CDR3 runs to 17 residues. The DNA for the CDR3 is TGTGCCAGCAGCCAAGATCCTGGCGGCCCCCTTGGGAATGAGCAGTTCTTC. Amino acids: CASSQDPGGPLGNEQFF.

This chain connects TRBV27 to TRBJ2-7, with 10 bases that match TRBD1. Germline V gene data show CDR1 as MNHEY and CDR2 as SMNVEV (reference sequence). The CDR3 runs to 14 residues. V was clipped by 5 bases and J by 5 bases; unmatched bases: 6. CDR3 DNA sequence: TGTGCCAGCAGTGGCTGGGACAGGGGCCACGAGCAGTACTTC. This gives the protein CASSGWDRGHEQYF.

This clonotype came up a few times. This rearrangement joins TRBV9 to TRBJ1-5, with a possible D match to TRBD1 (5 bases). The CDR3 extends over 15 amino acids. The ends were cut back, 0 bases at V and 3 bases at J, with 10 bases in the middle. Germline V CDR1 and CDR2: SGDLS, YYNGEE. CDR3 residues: CASSVGQGLNQPQHF. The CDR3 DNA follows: TGTGCCAGCAGCGTAGGCCAGGGTCTCAATCAGCCCCAGCATTTT.